Listed here are 27 T cell receptor beta chains from one sample, sequenced in a study of blood T cell repertoires in COVID-19. Method: immunoSEQ multiplex PCR; TCRdb's copy keeps in-frame clones and lacks some. The sample carries about 160,000 clones, about 80% recorded once. The sample consisted of PBMCs or T cells enriched from blood (not recorded which). These receptors all come from a woman in her fifties or sixties who had recovered from COVID-19.

This rearrangement joins TRBV7-2 to TRBJ2-7; possibly TRBD1 for D (5 bases). Per germline, CDR1 SGHTA and CDR2 FQGNSA. V gave up 5 bases and J gave up 3 bases, with 11 bases separating them. The length of the CDR3 is 13 residues. CDR3 coding DNA: TGTGCCAGCAGCCTTGACAGATTCTACGAGCAGTACTTC. Translated: CASSLDRFYEQYF.

The chain is built from TRBV4-2 and TRBJ1-5; D is unclear. The germline gives CDR1 LGHNA, CDR2 YNFKEQ. This CDR3 contains 13 residues. V dropped 0 bases and J dropped 7 bases, with 7 bases sitting between them. This CDR3 is CASSQDQSQPQHF. CDR3 nucleotides: TGTGCCAGCAGCCAAGATCAGTCCCAGCCCCAGCATTTT.

The genes are TRBV30 and TRBJ1-5; D ambiguous. CDR3 size: 13 residues. Trimming removed 1 base at V and 1 base at J, with 5 bases between. From germline, CDR1 is GTSNPN and CDR2 SVGIG (reference sequence). The CDR3 loop is CAWSGGSNQPQHF. In DNA, the CDR3 is TGTGCCTGGAGTGGAGGGAGCAATCAGCCCCAGCATTTT. Full variable domain (rest looked up from reference TRBV30 and TRBJ1-5): SQTIHQWPATLVQPVGSPLSLECTVEGTSNPNLYWYRQAAGRGLQLLFYSVGIGQISSEVPQNLSASRPQDRQFILSSKKLLLSDSGFYLCAWSGGSNQPQHFGDGTRLSIL.

V usage is TRBV27 and J usage is TRBJ2-6; D is undetermined. From germline, CDR1 is MNHEY and CDR2 SMNVEV (reference sequence). The V end lost 5 bases, the J end lost 4 bases, and 15 bases lay between the germline ends. There are 16 residues in the CDR3. The CDR3 reads CASSLRSPEGANVLTF. The CDR3 region has the DNA TGTGCCAGCAGTCTTCGATCCCCTGAGGGGGCCAACGTCCTGACTTTC.

This sequence joins TRBV7-2 and TRBJ2-7; the match to TRBD2 covers 8 bases. The junction had 9 bases not matched to a gene; V was cut back by 1 base and J by 4 bases. The CDR3 covers 16 residues. CDR1 is SGHTA, CDR2 FQGNSA, per germline. CDR3 nucleotides: TGTGCCAGCAGCTTAGGGTCCCAGCGGGGGTGGTACGAGCAGTACTTC. This encodes CASSLGSQRGWYEQYF.

The chain employs TRBV6-6 and TRBJ2-1, with TRBD1 matching 8 bases. The CDR3 loop spans 14 amino acids. V shed 7 bases and J 3 bases; nucleotides not matched to a gene: 5. Germline CDR1 and CDR2: MNHNY and SVGAGI (reference sequence). CDR3 sequence: CASTRQGFYNEQFF. The CDR3 DNA reads TGTGCCAGCACTCGACAGGGGTTCTACAATGAGCAGTTCTTC.

The count of this clone is one. The chain has TRBV5-6 and TRBJ2-1; TRBD2 aligns across 7 bases. V lost 0 bases and J lost 5; bases outside the gene matches: 14. The CDR3 runs to 18 residues. Germline V gene sequence: CDR1 SGHDT, CDR2 YYEEEE. CDR3 in DNA: TGTGCCAGCAGCTTGGGGGAGGGTAGCCACCCTTTCCACAATGAGCAGTTCTTC. It specifies CASSLGEGSHPFHNEQFF. Full variable domain (rest looked up from reference TRBV5-6 and TRBJ2-1): DAGVTQSPTHLIKTRGQQVTLRCSPKSGHDTVSWYQQALGQGPQFIFQYYEEEERQRGNFPDRFSGHQFPNYSSELNVNALLLGDSALYLCASSLGEGSHPFHNEQFFGPGTRLTVL.

The chain combines TRBV14 with TRBJ1-2; 8 bases are shared with TRBD1. Germline V CDR1 and CDR2: SGHDN, FVKESK. The CDR3 has 14 residues. Trimming removed 0 bases from V and 13 bases from J; junction bases left unmatched: 10. The CDR3 is CASSQDRIRDRLTF. CDR3 in DNA: TGTGCCAGCAGCCAAGATCGAATCCGGGACAGGCTCACCTTC.

The chain couples TRBV27 to TRBJ2-1, with D possibly TRBD1 on 5 matching bases. Germline V CDR1 and CDR2: MNHEY, SMNVEV (reference sequence). Trimming took off 1 base at V and 9 bases at J, with 28 bases between the two ends. The length of the CDR3 is 19 residues. The CDR3 sequence: CASSLLDARSAVLGREQFF. In DNA, the CDR3 is TGTGCCAGCAGTTTATTGGATGCCAGGAGCGCCGTGTTGGGGCGTGAGCAGTTCTTC.

V is TRBV11-2 and J is TRBJ2-7; D possibly corresponds to TRBD1 (6 bases). Germline-derived CDR1 and CDR2 are SGHAT and FQNNGV. The CDR3 extends over 14 amino acids. V gave up 5 bases and J gave up 0 bases, with 11 bases separating them. CDR3 bases: TGTGCCAGCAGCACAACAGGGTTCTCCTACGAGCAGTACTTC. As protein: CASSTTGFSYEQYF.

The chain combines TRBV2 with TRBJ1-5; TRBD1 matches 11 bases. In germline, CDR1 is SNHLY, CDR2 FYNNEI. The CDR3 is 15 amino acids. The V segment lost 5 bases and the J segment 1 base; nucleotides outside the gene matches: 1. Here the CDR3 reads CASSRTGGSNQPQHF. CDR3 DNA sequence: TGTGCCAGCAGTAGGACAGGGGGCAGCAATCAGCCCCAGCATTTT.

The gene calls are TRBV30 and TRBJ1-1; TRBD1 agrees at 9 bases. The germline V gene encodes CDR1 GTSNPN and CDR2 SVGIG (reference sequence). The CDR3 is 10 residues long. CDR3 bases: TGTGGGGGACAGGGAGTGGATGCTTTCTTT. It is translated as CGGQGVDAFF.

The chain has TRBV6-5 and TRBJ1-2; D is ambiguous. The V gene lost 10 bases and the J gene lost 0 bases, with 12 bases spanning the gap. The CDR3 runs 13 residues. CDR1 and CDR2 from the germline V gene are MNHEY and SVGAGI. The CDR3 spells CATSGVPNYGYTF. In DNA, the CDR3 is TGTGCCACCAGCGGGGTTCCTAACTATGGCTACACCTTC.

This clone has just one count. The rearrangement links TRBV19 to TRBJ1-2; no clear D gene. Trimming shortened V by 9 bases and J by 4 bases, and 21 bases separated the two germline ends. The CDR3 loop spans 15 amino acids. Germline CDR1 reads LNHDA; CDR2 reads SQIVND (reference sequence). The chain's CDR3 is CARPTGSSYFYGYTF. The DNA for the CDR3 is TGTGCCAGGCCAACCGGGTCTTCCTACTTCTATGGCTACACCTTC.

The V and J genes are TRBV5-1 and TRBJ1-1; D unclear. Germline V lookup: CDR1 SGHRS, CDR2 YFSETQ. This CDR3 region has 13 residues. Trimming shortened V by 4 bases and J by 1 base, and 8 bases separated the two germline ends. CDR3 loop: CASSGRENTEAFF. CDR3 in DNA: TGCGCCAGCAGCGGACGGGAGAACACTGAAGCTTTCTTT.

This sequence joins TRBV29-1 and TRBJ2-1; D possibly corresponds to TRBD1 (6 bases). The germline gives CDR1 SQVTM, CDR2 ANQGSEA. The CDR3 covers 14 residues. The V end was cut by 4 bases, the J end by 0 bases, with 10 bases between. The CDR3 here is CSVGGGSSYNEQFF. The CDR3 nucleotides read TGCAGCGTTGGTGGGGGCAGCTCCTACAATGAGCAGTTCTTC.

This clone was found once. This chain connects TRBV29-1 to TRBJ2-7; D may be TRBD1 (5 bases). This CDR3 has 14 residues. Germline CDR1 reads SQVTM; CDR2 reads ANQGSEA. The ends were cut back, 3 bases at V and 4 bases at J, with 16 bases in the middle. CDR3 sequence: CSVDLGLSGYEQYF. The CDR3 DNA sequence: TGCAGCGTTGATCTAGGCCTCTCAGGGTACGAGCAGTACTTC.

DNA of the CDR3: TGTGCCAGCAGCTTACAAGCGGGGGGGCTTTATGAGCAGTTCTTC. Its protein product is CASSLQAGGLYEQFF. The rearrangement links TRBV5-8 to TRBJ2-1; 10 nucleotides agree with TRBD2. The J segment lost 8 bases and the V segment lost 2 bases, leaving 7 bases of the junction unmatched. The CDR3 length is 15 residues. CDR1 is SGHTS and CDR2 is YDEGEE in the germline V gene.

The chain is built from TRBV7-3 and TRBJ2-2, with a possible D match to TRBD1 (6 bases). Trimming removed 2 bases at V and 4 bases at J, with 11 bases between. Germline V gives CDR1 SGHTA, CDR2 FQGTGA. The CDR3 sequence is 15 residues long. The CDR3 coding sequence is TGTGCCAGCAGCTTAGGGGGCCCGAGCACCGGGGAGCTGTTTTTT. As protein: CASSLGGPSTGELFF.

The genes are TRBV5-1 and TRBJ1-6, with 8 bases that match TRBD1. With 6 bases clipped from V and 9 bases from J, the junction kept 8 bases outside the gene matches. Per the germline V gene, CDR1 is SGHRS and CDR2 is YFSETQ. The CDR3 runs 14 residues. CDR3 nucleotide sequence: TGCGCCAGCACGGACAGGGAAGGGGGTTCACCCCTCCACTTT. Protein sequence: CASTDREGGSPLHF.

The V and J genes are TRBV9 and TRBJ2-7; the match to TRBD1 covers 7 bases. CDR1 and CDR2 (germline): SGDLS, YYNGEE. There are 15 residues in the CDR3. Germline trimming cut 2 bases from V and 4 bases from J; bases unmatched to any gene: 9. The CDR3 spells CASSVGPGTEYEQYF. DNA of the CDR3: TGTGCCAGCAGCGTCGGACCCGGGACAGAATACGAGCAGTACTTC.

The chain carries TRBV15 and TRBJ2-3, with 10 nucleotides matching TRBD2. V was pared by 2 bases and J by 4 bases, with 3 bases of the junction left unmatched. The length of the CDR3 is 15 residues. Germline V gives CDR1 LNHNV, CDR2 YYDKDF (reference sequence). Here the CDR3 reads CATSRLAGVSDTQYF. The CDR3 DNA reads as TGTGCCACCAGCAGACTAGCGGGGGTGTCAGATACGCAGTATTTT.

The V gene is TRBV20-1, the J gene TRBJ2-1, with 7 bases that match TRBD2. CDR3 length: 15 residues. After removal of 3 bases from V and 6 bases from J, the junction contained 11 bases not matched to a gene. Germline loops: CDR1 DFQATT, CDR2 SNEGSKA (reference sequence). The CDR3 DNA follows: TGCAGTGCTAGTAAAGGAACGGGGGGTACCAATGAGCAGTTCTTC. It translates to CSASKGTGGTNEQFF.

The chain links TRBV19 to TRBJ1-5; maybe TRBD1 (6 bases). CDR1 and CDR2 from the germline V gene are LNHDA and SQIVND (reference sequence). This CDR3 contains 15 residues. V shed 5 bases and J shed 11 bases, with 22 bases lying between them. As DNA, the CDR3 is TGTGCCAGTAGTTTTTGGCAGGGGTTGAGTAGGGCCCAGCATTTT. This translates into CASSFWQGLSRAQHF.

J is TRBJ1-1 and V is TRBV6-5, with a possible D match to TRBD1 (6 bases). Trimming pared 5 bases from V and 2 bases from J, leaving 15 bases between. The germline gives CDR1 MNHEY, CDR2 SVGAGI. The CDR3 is made up of 15 amino acids. For the CDR3, the DNA is TGTGCCAGCAGTCCCCTTGACAGGAGCAACACTGAAGCTTTCTTT. The encoded protein is CASSPLDRSNTEAFF.

This rearrangement joins TRBV5-6 to TRBJ2-7, with D unresolved. This CDR3 region has 13 residues. The V gene lost 1 base and the J gene lost 2 bases, with 7 bases spanning the gap. Germline CDR1 SGHDT, CDR2 YYEEEE. The CDR3 nucleotides read TGTGCCAGCAGCTTGAGCGCAACCTACGAGCAGTACTTC. As protein: CASSLSATYEQYF.

The rearrangement links TRBV7-8 to TRBJ1-4, with 9 nucleotides matching TRBD1. CDR1 and CDR2 from the germline V gene are SGHVS and FQNEAQ. The CDR3 runs 15 residues. V was pared by 5 bases and J by 7 bases, with 8 bases of the junction left unmatched. This chain's CDR3 is CASSLLTGGVEKLFF. The CDR3 DNA reads as TGTGCCAGCAGCCTACTGACAGGGGGAGTTGAAAAACTGTTTTTT.